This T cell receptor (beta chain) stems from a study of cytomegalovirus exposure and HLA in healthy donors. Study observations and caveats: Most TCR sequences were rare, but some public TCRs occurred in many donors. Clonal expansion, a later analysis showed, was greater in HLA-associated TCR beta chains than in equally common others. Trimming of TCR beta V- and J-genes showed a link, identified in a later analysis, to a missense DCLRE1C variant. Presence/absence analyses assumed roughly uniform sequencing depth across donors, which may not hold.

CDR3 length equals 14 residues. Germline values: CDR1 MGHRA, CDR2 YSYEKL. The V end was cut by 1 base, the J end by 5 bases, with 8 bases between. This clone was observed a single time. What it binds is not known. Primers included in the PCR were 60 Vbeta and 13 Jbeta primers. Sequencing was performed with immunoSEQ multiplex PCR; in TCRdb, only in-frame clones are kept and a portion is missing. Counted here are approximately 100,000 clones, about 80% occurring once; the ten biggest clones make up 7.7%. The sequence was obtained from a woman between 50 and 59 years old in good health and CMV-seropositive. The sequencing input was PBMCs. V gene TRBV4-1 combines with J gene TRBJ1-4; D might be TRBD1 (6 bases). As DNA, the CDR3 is TGCGCCAGCAGCCAAGCAGGGGTCAATGAAAAACTGTTTTTT. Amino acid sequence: CASSQAGVNEKLFF.